This T cell receptor beta chain was documented in a study of T cells in Graves' hyperthyroidism and ophthalmopathy (dated by TCRdb to the late 2010s). Turning to the overall study: Peripheral blood samples were taken at the time of initial diagnosis, prior to any treatment. The approximately 90 discovery patients were randomly split 7:3 into training and test sets. Thyroid tissue and blood T-cell repertoires from roughly six Graves' hyperthyroidism patients were also compared in the study. Once sampling was done, hyperthyroidism patients were given methimazole at a starting dose of 30 mg daily, whereas ophthalmopathy patients were given high-dose intravenous methylprednisolone. TCR Vbeta CDR3 sequencing of 130 to 150 peripheral blood samples (over 40 ophthalmopathy, under 80 hyperthyroidism and some 17 progressor patients) is reported in the paper. A discovery cohort of fewer than 110 patients, roughly 40 with Graves' ophthalmopathy and approximately 57 with stable Graves' hyperthyroidism, was used to find distinguishing TCR V-J signatures. Prospective prediction of ophthalmopathy was tested in an independent validation cohort of fewer than 20 hyperthyroidism patients and 17 patients who later progressed to ophthalmopathy. General study outcomes and caveats: In validation, the model predicted progression to ophthalmopathy with approximately 70% sensitivity and over 72% specificity, a median of around 6.6 months before onset. Most expanded thyroid clonotypes (frequency above 0.001) were also detected in blood, suggesting blood repertoires may reflect thyroid immune responses. Sample size was not statistically predetermined, and investigators were not blinded to group allocation. In cross-validation, a model built on a 13 V-J signature told ophthalmopathy apart from stable hyperthyroidism with less than 90% sensitivity and around 83% specificity, and in testing the same model reached 80%/75%.

A patient counted as having stable Graves' hyperthyroidism if no progression to ophthalmopathy occurred over 18 months of follow-up. The hyperthyroidism patients were between 18 and 65 years old and newly diagnosed, with a disease duration of less than 2 months. The study excluded patients with uncontrolled infections, other autoimmune diseases, pregnancy or lactation. Diagnoses relied on clinical symptoms, serum thyroxine and TRAb, thyroid ultrasound and orbital computed tomography. PBMCs were isolated from more than 9 ml of fresh peripheral blood by Ficoll-Paque density gradient centrifugation. Trizol reagent was used to extract total RNA, and RNA quality was then checked on an Agilent 2100 Bioanalyzer. Amplification of TCR beta CDR3 regions was carried out from RNA transcripts. The TCR CDR3 was subjected to a first round of RT-PCR using the HTBI primer set and the Qiagen OneStep RT-PCR kit. Libraries were constructed in a second round of multiplex PCR, after which size selection and purification were carried out. Sequencing of the libraries was done on an Illumina HiSeq2000 using paired-end 100 bp reads. Regarding the original processing steps: SOAPnuke was used to process the raw data, with reads discarded if the reads contained adapters or uncalled bases, had a mean Phred below 15, or lacked an exact constant-primer or identifier match. COPE v1.2.5 was used to merge the high-quality paired reads, and each unique nucleotide sequence was defined as a clonotype. Clonotypes were aligned to IMGT TRBV, TRBD and TRBJ reference segments using MiTCR v1.1. The analysis was restricted to V-J combinations with a frequency above 0.0001, which together covered just over 98% of the repertoires. The TCS score was defined as the ratio of F50 (clonal expansion) to E x V (chaos), calculated using BLOSUM62-based TCRdist between CDR3 peptides within each V-J. Welch's t-statistics and random forest reduced 450 to 600 V-J features to 13, which were used in a naive Bayes classifier (R e1071). Using fastp trimming at Q25 and MiXCR clonotype assembly, TCRdb reanalyzed the public sequencing data and kept in-frame beta chains. Each entry is one CDR3 protein sequence, shown with its most common DNA and genes. Here the V and J calls rest on TCRdb's processing, not on the authors' analysis. In all, the sample holds roughly 700,000 distinct CDR3 sequences, and about 15% of those were seen once. 10% to 13% of the sample lies in the top ten.

The CDR3 holds 11 amino acids from the cysteine to the phenylalanine. Just the 33-base CDR3 DNA is kept, in frame starting at base 1. CDR1 SQVTM and CDR2 ANQGSEA are derived from the germline V gene. The junction carries 12 bases between V and J, which are trimmed by 2 bases and 11 bases respectively. With respect to this clonotype: Its antigen remains unidentified. The sample holds no much larger clone one base away, and base qualities are not on file.

The clonotype comes from a woman aged 18-29 years with Graves' hyperthyroidism. The chain was built from TRBV29-1 and TRBJ1-1; TRBD1 is a possible D gene, resting on 6 matching bases. The sample was blood. The DNA sequence is as follows: TGCAGCGTTGAAACGGGGGCGCGCGCTTTCTTT. Its protein product is CSVETGARAFF. The full variable domain, with segments outside the CDR3 supplied by the reference TRBV29-1 and TRBJ1-1 proteins, appears as SAVISQKPSRDICQRGTSLTIQCQVDSQVTMMFWYRQQPGQSLTLIATANQGSEATYESGFVIDKFPISRPNLTFSTLTVSNMSPEDSSIYLCSVETGARAFFGQGTRLTVV.